Listed here is a single T cell receptor (beta chain). Its antigen is not identified. The sample is drawn from a study of cytomegalovirus exposure and HLA in healthy donors. PCR primers comprised 60 Vbeta and 13 Jbeta primers. Original handling: Roughly 11 million of the about 80 million unique TCR beta chains counted in a later analysis were shared. Method: immunoSEQ multiplex PCR; TCRdb's copy keeps in-frame clones and lacks some. D and trimming come from the DNA, and the V and J calls and clone size come from that table. The table lists around 160,000 clones, around 79% of them singletons. Whole-study results and caveats: In a later analysis, TCR beta V- and J-gene trimming showed a link to a missense DCLRE1C variant. TCR beta sequences reportedly predicted the HLA-A and HLA-B alleles of most subjects accurately. Among the sequence variants, a highly shared cluster was likely an artifact of sequencing.

The clonotype originates from a man between 35 and 55 years old in good health and CMV-seropositive. The sequenced sample was PBMCs.

DNA for the CDR3: TGTGCCACCACGCCGACAAGCAATCAGCCCCAGCATTTT. This sequence encodes CATTPTSNQPQHF. The chain links TRBV19 to TRBJ1-5; D unresolved. Germline-derived CDR1 and CDR2 are LNHDA and SQIVND (reference sequence). Trimming left V 10 bases short and J 1 base short, with 11 bases between. The CDR3 contains 13 residues.